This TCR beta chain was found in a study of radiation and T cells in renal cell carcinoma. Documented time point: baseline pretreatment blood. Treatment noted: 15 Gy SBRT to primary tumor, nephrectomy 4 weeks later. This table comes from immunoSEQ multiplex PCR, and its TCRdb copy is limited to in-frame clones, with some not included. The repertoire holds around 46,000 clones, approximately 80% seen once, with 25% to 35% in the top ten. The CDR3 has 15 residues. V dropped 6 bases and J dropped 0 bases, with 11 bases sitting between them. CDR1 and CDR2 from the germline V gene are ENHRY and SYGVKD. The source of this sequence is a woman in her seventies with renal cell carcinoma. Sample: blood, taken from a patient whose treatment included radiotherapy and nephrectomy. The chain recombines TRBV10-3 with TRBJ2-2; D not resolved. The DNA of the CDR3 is TGTGCCATCAGCGGTGGGGTTGCGAACACCGGGGAGCTGTTTTTT. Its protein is CAISGGVANTGELFF.